This TCR beta chain was identified during a study of T-cell memory formation after mild COVID-19. Each CDR3 protein is one row after TCRdb ran MiXCR on the 5' RACE reads. Seen here are a few hundred thousand distinct CDR3 sequences, 25% to 30% observed once, and the top ten hold approximately 13%. The TCR comes from an adult woman who had mild COVID-19 (a few samples of this study predate the infection). Cell type and time point are not known. Material: PBMCs or a T cell subset sorted from them (not recorded which).

DNA of the CDR3: TGTGCCAGCAGCCGAACTCCTAGCAGTTGGAGCTCCTACAATGAGCAGTTCTTC. Residues: CASSRTPSSWSSYNEQFF. V gene TRBV21-1 combines with J gene TRBJ2-1; the D call TRBD2 from the table was never checked on the DNA. TRBV21-1 constitutes a pseudogene. CDR3 length: 18 amino acids.